The source of this T cell receptor (beta chain) is a study of blood T cells in healthy people across ages. As to this clonotype: Antigen specificity is unknown.

General study findings and limits: Both higher diversity and more naive CD4+ cells marked long-lived donors when set against aged donors. TCR beta diversity was tightly associated with the proportion of naive T cells.

From germline, CDR1 is DFQATT and CDR2 SNEGSKA (reference sequence). V trimming: 3 bases; J trimming: 10 bases; junction bases outside the gene matches: 10. This CDR3 is built from 14 residues. A second PCR, run for roughly 7 to 11 cycles, used a sample-barcoded 5' primer plus a J-beta primer mix. TCRdb passed the 5' RACE reads through MiXCR, listing each CDR3 protein once. The sample holds hundreds of thousands of distinct CDR3 sequences; more than 45% are singletons and the top ten take 20% to 25%. This chain connects TRBV20-1 to TRBJ1-4; 8 bases align to TRBD1. The source of this sequence is a man aged 25-45 years in good health. Sequencing input: blood. CDR3 nucleotides: TGCAGTGCTAGTCTTGGACAGGGAGGTGGAAAACTGTTTTTT. Residues: CSASLGQGGGKLFF.